This paragraph covers one TCR beta chain sequence. Antigen specificity is unknown. Trimming stripped 7 bases from V and 8 bases from J, with 23 bases between. This CDR3 has 15 amino acids. Germline CDR1 reads MNHNY; CDR2 reads SVGAGI (reference sequence). The sample belongs to a study of cytomegalovirus exposure and HLA in healthy donors. General study findings and limits: It emerged from a later analysis that several of the most significant clusters appeared to be linked to common viral pathogens.

In the PCR, 60 Vbeta and 13 Jbeta primers were used. The assay was immunoSEQ multiplex PCR, and TCRdb's table has in-frame clones only and misses some. The sample contains about 150,000 clones, over 75% of which appear only once. The TCR was taken from a man aged 30 to 45 in good health and CMV-seropositive. The chain has TRBV6-6 and TRBJ1-2; D possibly corresponds to TRBD1 (6 bases). The source material was PBMCs. CDR3 DNA: TGTGCCAGCATATCCGGGGGGCGGATGCCTGGGGGCTACACCTTC. Its protein product is CASISGGRMPGGYTF.